The next 30 T cell receptor beta chains were all read from a single sample in a study of CD8+ T cells in alopecia areata. Sequencing templates came from extracted RNA that was reverse transcribed into cDNA. Produced via immunoSEQ multiplex PCR; TCRdb's table is partial and in-frame only. The table shows about 180,000 clones, with about 51% occurring only once. The treatment was: oral pan-JAK inhibitor, 5-10 mg twice daily. The sample here was CD8+ T cells sorted from blood, taken around week 54, from a patient treated with tofacitinib. The receptor set was obtained from a human donor with alopecia areata.

The chain links TRBV12-5 to TRBJ2-7; 8 bases match TRBD1. V shed 6 bases, J shed 6 bases, and the junction held 7 bases outside the gene matches. The germline V gene encodes CDR1 LGHNT and CDR2 FRNRAP. This CDR3 has 13 amino acids. This chain's CDR3 is CASGRQGIGEQYF. Here the CDR3 DNA reads TGTGCTAGTGGCCGACAGGGGATTGGCGAGCAGTACTTC.

J is TRBJ1-5 and V is TRBV19, with 8 bases aligning to TRBD1. The germline V gene has CDR1 LNHDA and CDR2 SQIVND (reference sequence). The CDR3 loop spans 17 amino acids. J gave up 1 base and V 5 bases, and 10 bases lay outside the gene matches. As DNA, the CDR3 is TGTGCCAGTAGTCGTCGACAGGGGTTGGGGAGCAATCAGCCCCAGCATTTT. Translating gives CASSRRQGLGSNQPQHF.

This clone came up many times. The V call is TRBV4-2, the J call TRBJ2-1; 11 bases fit TRBD2. After removal of 0 bases from V and 6 bases from J, the junction contained 4 bases not matched to a gene. CDR3 length equals 16 residues. Looked up from germline, CDR1 is LGHNA and CDR2 is YNFKEQ. CDR3 nucleotides: TGTGCCAGCAGCCAAGATGGCCTAGCGGGGGGCAATGAGCAGTTCTTC. Its translation: CASSQDGLAGGNEQFF.

This clone appeared a few times. The chain employs TRBV19 and TRBJ2-1, with D tentatively TRBD2 (6 bases). Germline-derived CDR1 and CDR2 are LNHDA and SQIVND (reference sequence). The CDR3 is 12 amino acids. With 3 bases removed from V and 13 bases from J, the gap between germline ends came to 13 bases. The CDR3 spells CASSINRREQFF. In DNA, the CDR3 is TGTGCCAGTAGTATTAATAGGAGGGAACAGTTCTTC.

This clone has only a few counts. The rearrangement joins TRBV4-1 to TRBJ2-3; 11 bases fit TRBD2. Looked up from germline, CDR1 is MGHRA and CDR2 is YSYEKL. This CDR3 spans 16 amino acids. Losses at the gene ends were 4 bases for V and 0 bases for J; bases not matched to a gene: 3. For the CDR3, the DNA is TGCGCCAGCAGCCTCGCTAGCGGGGGGAGCACAGATACGCAGTATTTT. Amino acid sequence: CASSLASGGSTDTQYF.

This clone came up a few times. The DNA of the CDR3 is TGTGCCAGCTCACCCTCCGGGGGAATCTACAATGAGCAGTTCTTC. Protein: CASSPSGGIYNEQFF. The V gene is TRBV18, the J gene TRBJ2-1, with a tentative D call TRBD2 (6 bases). The CDR3 is 15 residues long. Per germline, CDR1 KGHSH and CDR2 LQKENI. The V end was cut by 3 bases, the J end by 3 bases, with 12 bases between.

V is TRBV5-1 and J is TRBJ2-5, with D unclear. CDR3 length: 14 amino acids. V lost 2 bases and J 1 base, leaving 9 bases between the germline ends. CDR1 is SGHRS, CDR2 YFSETQ, per germline. The CDR3 DNA reads as TGCGCCAGCAGCTTTACCGGCCTCCAAGAGACCCAGTACTTC. Translating gives CASSFTGLQETQYF.

The chain carries TRBV5-1 and TRBJ1-2, with D perhaps TRBD1 (6 bases). This CDR3 region has 14 residues. The V and J ends lost 4 bases and 4 bases respectively, with 14 bases between them. Germline CDR1 and CDR2: SGHRS and YFSETQ. CDR3 DNA sequence: TGCGCCAGCAGCCTCCGAACAGGGATCTATGGCTACACCTTC. It yields the protein CASSLRTGIYGYTF.

There are a few counts of this clone. The rearrangement links TRBV7-8 to TRBJ1-1; D unresolved. The germline CDR1 and CDR2 sequences are SGHVS and FQNEAQ. CDR3 length: 13 residues. Trimming cost V 5 bases and J 1 base, with 8 bases left between them. The CDR3 loop reads CASSTERNTEAFF. CDR3 in DNA: TGTGCCAGCAGCACCGAAAGGAACACTGAAGCTTTCTTT. Full variable domain (missing parts from reference TRBV7-8 and TRBJ1-1): GAGVSQSPRYKVAKRGQDVALRCDPISGHVSLFWYQQALGQGPEFLTYFQNEAQLDKSGLPSDRFFAERPEGSVSTLKIQRTQQEDSAVYLCASSTERNTEAFFGQGTRLTVV.

The chain employs TRBV29-1 and TRBJ1-5; D may be TRBD1 (5 bases). The CDR3 runs to 14 residues. Germline V gives CDR1 SQVTM, CDR2 ANQGSEA. V was pared by 7 bases and J by 2 bases, with 15 bases between. This CDR3 reads CSASLGDRNQPQHF. CDR3 DNA sequence: TGCAGCGCCAGCCTCGGGGACCGCAATCAGCCCCAGCATTTT.

There are a few counts of this clone. This chain uses TRBV7-9 with TRBJ1-2, with D unclear. The germline V gene encodes CDR1 SEHNR and CDR2 FQNEAQ (reference sequence). This CDR3 is 11 amino acids long. The germline V and J ends were trimmed by 4 bases and 8 bases, with 8 bases remaining between them. CDR3: CASSSNDGYTF. In nucleotides, the CDR3 is TGTGCCAGCAGCTCAAACGACGGCTACACCTTC.

The chain recombines TRBV4-2 with TRBJ2-1; 13 nucleotides match TRBD2. The CDR3 has 18 residues. CDR1 LGHNA and CDR2 YNFKEQ come from the germline V gene. V shed 0 bases, J shed 6 bases, and the junction held 8 bases outside the gene matches. The CDR3 DNA reads TGTGCCAGCAGCCAAGAACCTCCGGGACTAGCGGGGATCAATGAGCAGTTCTTC. Amino acids: CASSQEPPGLAGINEQFF.

This clone has only a few counts. This chain joins TRBV5-6 and TRBJ1-5, with 8 bases aligning to TRBD1. CDR1 is SGHDT, CDR2 YYEEEE, per germline. After removal of 5 bases from V and 5 bases from J, the junction contained 6 bases not matched to a gene. CDR3 size: 14 residues. The CDR3 loop is CASRLQGVDQPQHF. DNA of the CDR3: TGTGCCAGCAGACTACAGGGGGTCGATCAGCCCCAGCATTTT.

This chain joins TRBV4-2 and TRBJ1-6; D gene ambiguous. V shed 4 bases and J shed 4 bases, with 5 bases lying between them. Germline V lookup: CDR1 LGHNA, CDR2 YNFKEQ. This CDR3 is built from 13 residues. The CDR3 sequence: CASSPDYNSPLHF. In DNA, the CDR3 is TGTGCCAGCAGCCCCGATTATAATTCACCCCTCCACTTT.

The chain carries TRBV6-5 and TRBJ1-1, with no clear D. V was clipped by 4 bases and J by 0 bases, with 6 bases between them. Germline V lookup: CDR1 MNHEY, CDR2 SVGAGI. The CDR3 spans 13 residues. The CDR3 bases are TGTGCCAGCAGTTCATTGATGAACACTGAAGCTTTCTTT. Translating gives CASSSLMNTEAFF.

This clone was seen a few times. The rearrangement uses TRBV11-2 and TRBJ2-1; 10 bases are a match to TRBD2. CDR1 and CDR2 (germline): SGHAT, FQNNGV. V trimming: 2 bases; J trimming: 3 bases; junction bases outside the gene matches: 4. The length of the CDR3 is 16 residues. The CDR3 region is CASSLLLAGDYNEQFF. CDR3 DNA: TGTGCCAGCAGCTTACTTCTAGCGGGGGACTACAATGAGCAGTTCTTC. Full variable domain (remainder filled in from reference TRBV11-2 and TRBJ2-1): EAGVAQSPRYKIIEKRQSVAFWCNPISGHATLYWYQQILGQGPKLLIQFQNNGVVDDSQLPKDRFSAERLKGVDSTLKIQPAKLEDSAVYLCASSLLLAGDYNEQFFGPGTRLTVL.

This chain uses TRBV7-9 with TRBJ2-4; maybe TRBD2 (6 bases). Germline loops: CDR1 SEHNR, CDR2 FQNEAQ (reference sequence). V lost 3 bases and J lost 5, with 26 bases in between. The CDR3 is 19 amino acids. In DNA form, the CDR3 reads TGTGCCAGCAGCTTCCCTCGGGGCGGGGAACCCGACATCGAAAACATTCAGTACTTC. It specifies CASSFPRGGEPDIENIQYF.

The V call is TRBV7-8, the J call TRBJ2-7; D tentatively reads TRBD1 or TRBD2 (5 bases each). Germline V CDR1 and CDR2: SGHVS, FQNEAQ. This CDR3 contains 14 residues. V gave up 1 base and J gave up 4 bases, with 11 bases separating them. CDR3 amino acids: CASSLVKGPYEQYF. CDR3 DNA: TGTGCCAGCAGCTTAGTTAAGGGACCTTACGAGCAGTACTTC.

The gene calls are TRBV13 and TRBJ2-3; D remains ambiguous. CDR1 is PRHDT, CDR2 FYEKMQ, per germline (reference sequence). V was trimmed by 5 bases and J by 6 bases, leaving 9 bases between them. The CDR3 is 12 amino acids. The CDR3 DNA sequence: TGTGCCAGCAGCGAGGAAGGGGATACGCAGTATTTT. Translation: CASSEEGDTQYF.

In DNA, the CDR3 is TGTGCCTCCCGGGGTAACCAAGAGACCCAGTACTTC. Protein product: CASRGNQETQYF. This chain uses TRBV7-6 with TRBJ2-5; possibly TRBD2 for D (5 bases). V gave up 11 bases and J gave up 0 bases, with 10 bases separating them. Looked up from germline, CDR1 is SGHVS and CDR2 is FNYEAQ. The CDR3 has 12 residues.

The gene calls are TRBV29-1 and TRBJ2-1, with 9 positions matching TRBD1. The junction had 12 bases not matched to a gene; V was cut back by 6 bases and J by 6 bases. There are 15 residues in the CDR3. Germline V CDR1 and CDR2: SQVTM, ANQGSEA. CDR3 in amino acids: CSVSKRTGVINEQFF. The CDR3 bases are TGCAGCGTGAGCAAACGGACAGGGGTAATCAATGAGCAGTTCTTC.

The genes are TRBV10-3 and TRBJ2-7; D possibly matches TRBD1 or TRBD2 (5 bases each). This CDR3 spans 15 amino acids. V dropped 4 bases and J dropped 2 bases, with 15 bases sitting between them. Germline V CDR1 and CDR2: ENHRY, SYGVKD. CDR3 residues: CAISGGPGEPYEQYF. CDR3 coding DNA: TGTGCCATCAGTGGGGGACCCGGGGAACCCTACGAGCAGTACTTC.

By share, this clone counts as medium-sized. This chain joins TRBV7-2 and TRBJ1-5; the match to TRBD1 covers 7 bases. The CDR3 runs to 14 residues. Germline V gene sequence: CDR1 SGHTA, CDR2 FQGNSA. V shed 4 bases and J 4 bases; nucleotides not matched to a gene: 4. Written as DNA, the CDR3 is TGTGCCAGCAGCTACGGGACAGCTAATCAGCCCCAGCATTTT. This encodes CASSYGTANQPQHF.

This clone was counted once. The rearrangement joins TRBV5-1 to TRBJ2-5; 7 bases line up with TRBD1. The trim removed 0 bases at V and 5 bases at J, leaving 7 bases unmatched. The V gene's germline CDR1 is SGHRS and CDR2 YFSETQ. The CDR3 contains 15 residues. The CDR3 DNA is TGCGCCAGCAGCTTGGCCGAAGGGGGCGCGGAGACCCAGTACTTC. Translating it yields CASSLAEGGAETQYF. Filled out from reference TRBV5-1 and TRBJ2-5, the complete variable domain reads KAGVTQTPRYLIKTRGQQVTLSCSPISGHRSVSWYQQTPGQGLQFLFEYFSETQRNKGNFPGRFSGRQFSNSRSEMNVSTLELGDSALYLCASSLAEGGAETQYFGPGTRLLVL.

The chain is built from TRBV29-1 and TRBJ1-1; D call uncertain. Germline V gene data show CDR1 as SQVTM and CDR2 as ANQGSEA. CDR3 length: 10 amino acids. With 7 bases removed from V and 2 bases from J, the gap between germline ends came to 5 bases. Written as DNA, the CDR3 is TGCAGCGGAACTAACACTGAAGCTTTCTTT. Protein product: CSGTNTEAFF.

The J gene is TRBJ2-7, the V gene TRBV11-2, with 7 bases that match TRBD1. From germline, CDR1 is SGHAT and CDR2 FQNNGV. The ends lost 1 base at V and 9 bases at J; junction bases unmatched: 12. This CDR3 spans 15 amino acids. CDR3 coding DNA: TGTGCCAGCAGCTTAGTAGGGACAGCAGCGACGAGGCAGTACTTC. It encodes CASSLVGTAATRQYF.

This clone was picked up a small number of times. This sequence joins TRBV7-9 and TRBJ2-1, with 8 positions matching TRBD2. Trimming removed 3 bases from V and 15 bases from J; junction bases left unmatched: 13. Germline V gene sequence: CDR1 SEHNR, CDR2 FQNEAQ (reference sequence). There are 14 residues in the CDR3. CDR3 loop: CASSLEAGAVLRFF. DNA of the CDR3: TGTGCCAGCAGCTTGGAAGCGGGGGCCGTATTGCGGTTCTTC.

This clone was counted a few times. V is TRBV27 and J is TRBJ1-2; 7 bases line up with TRBD1. The CDR3 extends over 14 amino acids. Germline V gives CDR1 MNHEY, CDR2 SMNVEV (reference sequence). V dropped 5 bases and J dropped 4; count of bases not matched to a gene: 7. Here the CDR3 reads CASSGGQDFYGYTF. CDR3 DNA sequence: TGTGCCAGCAGTGGAGGACAGGACTTCTATGGCTACACCTTC.

This clone was seen a few times. The rearrangement joins TRBV29-1 to TRBJ1-1, with D unresolved. The CDR3 is 11 residues long. Germline values: CDR1 SQVTM, CDR2 ANQGSEA. Trimming took off 7 bases at V and 1 base at J, with 7 bases between the two ends. The DNA for the CDR3 is TGCAGCGCCGCGGGGAACACTGAAGCTTTCTTT. The encoded protein is CSAAGNTEAFF.

The chain couples TRBV6-5 to TRBJ2-7; D possibly matches TRBD1 or TRBD2 (5 bases each). The CDR3 runs 13 residues. V gave up 8 bases and J gave up 2 bases, with 13 bases separating them. Germline-derived CDR1 and CDR2 are MNHEY and SVGAGI. CDR3 nucleotides: TGTGCCAGCCGCCGGGACGCAACCTACGAGCAGTACTTC. Its translation: CASRRDATYEQYF.